Sequencing of this T cell receptor beta chain was carried out in a study of T-cell reconstitution after alpha-beta-depleted transplantation in children. Study outcomes and limitations: Reportedly, only several hundred clones from non-depleted graft cells drove alpha-beta T-cell counts at about two months.

Preparing the TCRbeta library involved the use of unique molecular identifiers. TCRdb recomputed calls from the PCR reads with MiXCR, one row per CDR3 protein. The profile shows 40,000 to 55,000 distinct CDR3 sequences, approximately 9.2% of them singletons. This clonotype was found many times. Its antigen remains unidentified. CDR3 length: 17 amino acids. Per germline, CDR1 DFQATT and CDR2 SNEGSKA (reference sequence). V lost 0 bases and J lost 4; bases outside the gene matches: 11. The source material was PBMCs, mostly from graft donor cells, sampled 60 days after TCRalphabeta/CD19-depleted stem cell transplant. This TCR derives from a male patient aged 2-15 years who had a stem cell transplant for chronic granulomatous disease, so the T cells may come from the graft donor. The rearrangement joins TRBV20-1 to TRBJ1-3; TRBD1 matches 8 bases. This CDR3 is CSARDGDYRGFGNTIYF. For the CDR3, the DNA is TGCAGTGCTAGAGACGGAGATTACAGGGGGTTCGGAAACACCATATATTTT.